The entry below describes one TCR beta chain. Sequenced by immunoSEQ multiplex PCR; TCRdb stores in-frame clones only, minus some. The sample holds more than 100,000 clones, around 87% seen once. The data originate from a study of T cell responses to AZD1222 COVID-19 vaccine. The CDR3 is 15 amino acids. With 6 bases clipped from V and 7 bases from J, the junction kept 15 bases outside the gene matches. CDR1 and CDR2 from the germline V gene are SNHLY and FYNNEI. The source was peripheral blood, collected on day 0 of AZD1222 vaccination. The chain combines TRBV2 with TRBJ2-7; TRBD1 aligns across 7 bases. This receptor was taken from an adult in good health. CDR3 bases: TGTGCCAGCAGACCTGACAGGGTACCCTCGGGGGAGCAGTACTTC. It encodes CASRPDRVPSGEQYF.